The next 10 T cell receptor beta chains were all read from a single sample in a study of CD8+ T cells in alopecia areata. Reverse transcribed after extraction, RNA yielded cDNA as the sequencing template. The data were produced by immunoSEQ multiplex PCR, yet TCRdb's version contains in-frame clones alone and is incomplete. The sample shows 150,000 to 200,000 clones, 60% of them seen only once. Treatment here: oral pan-JAK inhibitor, 5-10 mg twice daily. Sequences were derived from CD4+ T cells sorted from blood, sampled at week 24, from a patient treated with tofacitinib. These receptor sequences come from a human donor with alopecia areata.

The gene calls are TRBV5-6 and TRBJ2-7, with D perhaps TRBD1 (6 bases). Trimming removed 4 bases from V and 0 bases from J, with 14 bases in between. Germline V gives CDR1 SGHDT, CDR2 YYEEEE. The CDR3 totals 15 residues. CDR3: CASSPDRKSSYEQYF. CDR3 in DNA: TGTGCCAGCAGCCCAGACAGGAAGAGCTCCTACGAGCAGTACTTC. The whole variable domain, filled in from reference TRBV5-6 and TRBJ2-7, reads DAGVTQSPTHLIKTRGQQVTLRCSPKSGHDTVSWYQQALGQGPQFIFQYYEEEERQRGNFPDRFSGHQFPNYSSELNVNALLLGDSALYLCASSPDRKSSYEQYFGPGTRLTVT.

The chain uses TRBV5-6 and TRBJ1-5, with D perhaps matching TRBD1 (6 bases). Trimming stripped 0 bases from V and 5 bases from J, with 15 bases between. CDR1 SGHDT and CDR2 YYEEEE come from the germline V gene. The CDR3 sequence is 16 residues long. This CDR3 reads CASSLGLGGADQPQHF. CDR3 in DNA: TGTGCCAGCAGCTTGGGTCTCGGGGGCGCGGATCAGCCCCAGCATTTT.

This chain links TRBV5-1 with TRBJ2-5; D remains ambiguous. V was clipped by 0 bases and J by 5 bases, with 11 bases between them. The CDR3 runs 14 residues. Germline assignment: CDR1 SGHRS and CDR2 YFSETQ. The CDR3 sequence: CASSLGHPDETQYF. For the CDR3, the DNA is TGCGCCAGCAGCTTGGGGCATCCGGATGAGACCCAGTACTTC. Supplemented by reference TRBV5-1 and TRBJ2-5, the full variable domain reads KAGVTQTPRYLIKTRGQQVTLSCSPISGHRSVSWYQQTPGQGLQFLFEYFSETQRNKGNFPGRFSGRQFSNSRSEMNVSTLELGDSALYLCASSLGHPDETQYFGPGTRLLVL.

In this sample, this clone turned up once. The genes are TRBV30 and TRBJ2-3; 8 bases fit TRBD1. CDR3 size: 15 residues. Germline V lookup: CDR1 GTSNPN, CDR2 SVGIG (reference sequence). V was clipped by 2 bases and J by 3 bases; unmatched bases: 7. The CDR3 nucleotides read TGTGCCTGGAGTTCGGACAGGGTCACAACAGATACGCAGTATTTT. It is translated as CAWSSDRVTTDTQYF.

V and J are TRBV29-1 and TRBJ2-1, with a tentative D call TRBD1 (7 bases). The CDR3 is 15 amino acids. Germline CDR1 and CDR2: SQVTM and ANQGSEA. Trimming left V 6 bases short and J 8 bases short, with 23 bases between. CDR3 DNA sequence: TGCAGCGTGGATCCGGGGGAGACAGGGAGCCATGAGCAGTTCTTC. Translated, it gives CSVDPGETGSHEQFF.

J is TRBJ2-3 and V is TRBV30, with D tentatively TRBD1 or TRBD2 (5 bases each). The ends were cut back, 0 bases at V and 4 bases at J, with 11 bases in the middle. The V gene's germline CDR1 is GTSNPN and CDR2 SVGIG (reference sequence). The CDR3 contains 14 residues. CDR3 nucleotide sequence: TGTGCCTGGAGTGTACGGGTGGGGGCAGATACGCAGTATTTT. Its protein product is CAWSVRVGADTQYF.

CDR3 coding DNA: TGTGCCAGCCTGAGCGTGGGCATCGACAATGAGCAGTTCTTC. Its translation is CASLSVGIDNEQFF. This chain connects TRBV27 to TRBJ2-1; D ambiguous. Germline V gene data show CDR1 as MNHEY and CDR2 as SMNVEV (reference sequence). The CDR3 totals 14 residues. The V end was cut by 8 bases, the J end by 5 bases, with 16 bases between.

The chain has TRBV10-3 and TRBJ2-6, with D unclear. The CDR3 runs 13 residues. Germline values: CDR1 ENHRY, CDR2 SYGVKD. V was pared by 7 bases and J by 3 bases, with 7 bases between. The CDR3 sequence is CAITDLGANVLTF. CDR3 DNA sequence: TGTGCCATCACGGATCTTGGGGCCAACGTCCTGACTTTC.

This chain connects TRBV9 to TRBJ2-7, with D unresolved. V lost 1 base and J lost 2, with 10 bases in between. Looked up from germline, CDR1 is SGDLS and CDR2 is YYNGEE. CDR3 length: 14 amino acids. CDR3 sequence: CASSVSPQPYEQYF. CDR3 bases: TGTGCCAGCAGCGTATCCCCACAACCCTACGAGCAGTACTTC.

This clone was counted a few times. V and J are TRBV23-1 and TRBJ1-6; D might be TRBD1 (5 bases). Being an ORF, TRBV23-1 has a function that is uncertain. The CDR3 covers 17 residues. Trimming removed 0 bases from V and 11 bases from J, with 20 bases in between. CDR3 nucleotide sequence: TGCGCCAGCAGTCAATCGTATCAGGGACCCTTCCAAACACCCCTCCACTTT. Translation gives CASSQSYQGPFQTPLHF.